The source of this T cell receptor beta chain is a study of technical replicates of blood from a few donors. The method was immunoSEQ multiplex PCR; TCRdb's version includes in-frame clones alone and lacks a portion of them. The sample yields under 95,000 clones, 94% seen once. The clonotype comes from a human donor in good health. The specimen was T cells isolated from PBMCs.

The CDR3 spells CASSGQGGPNYGYTF. CDR3 nucleotide sequence: TGTGCCAGCAGCGGACAGGGGGGTCCTAACTATGGCTACACCTTC. The chain carries TRBV9 and TRBJ1-2; 9 bases map to TRBD1. After removal of 3 bases from V and 0 bases from J, the junction contained 3 bases not matched to a gene. The CDR3 is 15 residues long. Germline V CDR1 and CDR2: SGDLS, YYNGEE.